Below are 22 T cell receptor beta chains sequenced from a single sample in a study of technical replicates of blood from four donors. Only in-frame clones appear in the TCRdb table, and some are missing; sequencing was by immunoSEQ multiplex PCR. Of about 82,000 clones listed, about 93% are singletons. Sequences were obtained from T cells isolated from PBMCs. These receptors all come from a human donor in good health.

The rearrangement links TRBV27 to TRBJ1-2; 8 bases fit TRBD1. The CDR3 loop spans 14 amino acids. The germline V gene encodes CDR1 MNHEY and CDR2 SMNVEV (reference sequence). V was clipped by 11 bases and J by 0 bases; unmatched bases: 8. The CDR3: CASSGTGANYGYTF. In nucleotides, the CDR3 is TGTGCCTCCAGCGGGACAGGAGCTAACTATGGCTACACCTTC.

The chain recombines TRBV6-6 with TRBJ2-7, with TRBD1 matching 8 bases. The CDR3 contains 14 residues. With 2 bases clipped from V and 4 bases from J, the junction kept 4 bases outside the gene matches. Germline V CDR1 and CDR2: MNHNY, SVGAGI (reference sequence). The CDR3 nucleotides read TGTGCCAGCAGTTACGCAGGGGGCTTGTACGAGCAGTACTTC. This translates into CASSYAGGLYEQYF.

The rearrangement joins TRBV21-1 to TRBJ1-4; the listed D gene, TRBD1, was not tested against the DNA. TRBV21-1 is noted as a pseudogene. The CDR3 is made up of 18 amino acids. The CDR3 DNA is TGTGCCAGCAGCAAAGTCAGCAGAGAGACAGGACGAGATGAAAAACTGTTTTTT. This translates into CASSKVSRETGRDEKLFF.

For the CDR3, the DNA is TGTGCCAGCAGCGTAGCGTCTCGGAGAGGGGAGACCCAGTACTTC. This translates into CASSVASRRGETQYF. The V and J genes are TRBV9 and TRBJ2-5; a weak D match, TRBD2 (5 bases). Trimming left V 0 bases short and J 5 bases short, with 14 bases between. The CDR3 has 15 amino acids. From germline, CDR1 is SGDLS and CDR2 YYNGEE. Variable domain in full (rest from reference TRBV9 and TRBJ2-5): DSGVTQTPKHLITATGQRVTLRCSPRSGDLSVYWYQQSLDQGLQFLIQYYNGEERAKGNILERFSAQQFPDLHSELNLSSLELGDSALYFCASSVASRRGETQYFGPGTRLLVL.

V usage is TRBV6-5 and J usage is TRBJ2-1; 12 nucleotides line up with TRBD2. This CDR3 spans 15 amino acids. Germline V gene lookup returns CDR1 MNHEY and CDR2 SVGAGI. The V gene end was trimmed by 5 bases and the J gene end by 10 bases; junction bases not matched to a gene: 9. The CDR3 loop reads CASSPTSGGTREQFF. The CDR3 region has the DNA TGTGCCAGCAGTCCGACTAGCGGGGGAACTAGGGAGCAGTTCTTC.

The V and J genes are TRBV21-1 and TRBJ1-4. TRBV21-1 is a recognized pseudogene. The CDR3 loop spans 17 amino acids. The CDR3 sequence is CASSPPPPRRSGEKLFF. CDR3 coding DNA: TGTGCCAGCAGCCCGCCCCCCCCAAGGAGGTCGGGTGAAAAACTGTTTTTT.

The J gene is TRBJ1-1, the V gene TRBV6-5, with D uncertain. The germline CDR1 and CDR2 sequences are MNHEY and SVGAGI. The ends were cut back, 7 bases at V and 1 base at J, with 7 bases in the middle. The CDR3 spans 12 residues. CDR3 amino acids: CASTGWNTEAFF. CDR3 bases: TGTGCCAGCACGGGGTGGAACACTGAAGCTTTCTTT.

Remarks on this clone: An end of the junction differs from the germline gene, which may be a read error. The CDR3 protein is CASSEGTSF. Written as DNA, the CDR3 is TGTGCCAGCAGTGAAGGTACTTCCTTC. The chain has TRBV2 and TRBJ1-2; D uncertain. The CDR3 spans 9 residues. CDR1 is SNHLY, CDR2 FYNNEI, per germline.

V gene TRBV2 combines with J gene TRBJ2-7, with D uncertain. The V gene lost 4 bases and the J gene lost 2 bases, with 15 bases spanning the gap. The germline CDR1 and CDR2 sequences are SNHLY and FYNNEI. CDR3 length equals 15 residues. CDR3 nucleotides: TGTGCCAGCAGTGGCCTCTCGGGTATTACCTACGAGCAGTACTTC. It encodes CASSGLSGITYEQYF.

The rearrangement joins TRBV2 to TRBJ1-2; 8 bases fit TRBD1. This CDR3 spans 14 amino acids. V trimming: 7 bases; J trimming: 8 bases; junction bases outside the gene matches: 12. Germline V gene lookup returns CDR1 SNHLY and CDR2 FYNNEI. DNA for the CDR3: TGTGCCAGCACCCTGACAGGGGAGGAAGAAGGCTACACCTTC. Translating gives CASTLTGEEEGYTF.

The rearrangement joins TRBV27 to TRBJ1-1, with D maybe TRBD1 (5 bases). The V gene's germline CDR1 is MNHEY and CDR2 SMNVEV (reference sequence). CDR3 size: 14 residues. Between the trimmed V and J ends, which lost 6 bases and 1 base, there was a span of 12 bases. In DNA, the CDR3 is TGTGCCAGCAGCCGCGGGGGTCCGAACACTGAAGCTTTCTTT. It codes for CASSRGGPNTEAFF.

The rearrangement links TRBV6-5 to TRBJ1-5, with D possibly being TRBD1 (5 bases). Trimming stripped 6 bases from V and 5 bases from J, with 14 bases between. CDR3 length: 14 residues. In germline, CDR1 is MNHEY, CDR2 SVGAGI. This chain's CDR3 is CASRGAGGDQPQHF. The DNA of the CDR3 is TGTGCCAGCAGAGGGGCTGGAGGGGATCAGCCCCAGCATTTT.

The V call is TRBV5-1, the J call TRBJ2-7; D perhaps matches TRBD2 (6 bases). V was trimmed by 0 bases and J by 3 bases, leaving 34 bases between them. Germline CDR1 SGHRS, CDR2 YFSETQ. The CDR3 covers 22 residues. CDR3 sequence reads: CASSLGKPGPLSQSGDLYEQYF. Here the CDR3 DNA reads TGCGCCAGCAGCTTGGGAAAGCCGGGTCCCCTGTCCCAGTCGGGAGACCTCTACGAGCAGTACTTC.

As DNA, the CDR3 is TGCGCCAGCAGCCAGGTTGACCAGGCGTTAAACATCGACTCTGGAAACACCATATATTTT. As protein: CASSQVDQALNIDSGNTIYF. This chain connects TRBV4-3 to TRBJ1-3; D gene uncertain. Germline values: CDR1 LGHNA, CDR2 YSLEER. V was shortened by 3 bases and J by 0 bases, with 24 bases between the two germline ends. This CDR3 has 20 amino acids.

This chain connects TRBV19 to TRBJ1-2; TRBD1 matches 8 bases. CDR3 length equals 14 residues. The trim removed 4 bases at V and 6 bases at J, leaving 7 bases unmatched. The germline V gene has CDR1 LNHDA and CDR2 SQIVND (reference sequence). The CDR3 DNA sequence: TGTGCCAGTAGTAAACAGGGGGAAGGGGATGGCTACACCTTC. It is translated as CASSKQGEGDGYTF.

The chain couples TRBV12-5 to TRBJ2-7, with 7 bases aligning to TRBD2. Germline loops: CDR1 LGHNT, CDR2 FRNRAP. The CDR3 loop spans 15 amino acids. V was pared by 2 bases and J by 1 base, with 5 bases of the junction left unmatched. The CDR3 is CASGLPSGKSYEQYF. The CDR3 DNA follows: TGTGCTAGTGGTTTGCCCAGCGGGAAATCCTACGAGCAGTACTTC.

This rearrangement joins TRBV5-1 to TRBJ1-5; TRBD1 agrees at 9 bases. Germline CDR1 is SGHRS and CDR2 is YFSETQ. This CDR3 has 15 amino acids. V was pared by 4 bases and J by 3 bases, with 5 bases of the junction left unmatched. CDR3 sequence reads: CASSAGDRDNQPQHF. The CDR3 bases are TGCGCCAGCAGCGCCGGGGACAGGGACAATCAGCCCCAGCATTTT.

The chain couples TRBV18 to TRBJ2-5; 13 bases are shared with TRBD2. There are 16 residues in the CDR3. Germline trimming cut 8 bases from V and 4 bases from J; bases unmatched to any gene: 10. Germline V gene data show CDR1 as KGHSH and CDR2 as LQKENI. This CDR3 reads CASVRLGLAGRETQYF. The DNA of the CDR3 is TGTGCCAGCGTAAGACTGGGACTAGCGGGAAGAGAGACCCAGTACTTC.

The chain couples TRBV9 to TRBJ1-5; 10 bases match TRBD1. The germline V gene has CDR1 SGDLS and CDR2 YYNGEE. V trimming: 0 bases; J trimming: 3 bases; junction bases outside the gene matches: 3. The CDR3 spans 16 residues. CDR3 residues: CASSVGGTGVNQPQHF. CDR3 DNA sequence: TGTGCCAGCAGCGTAGGCGGGACAGGGGTCAATCAGCCCCAGCATTTT.

V is TRBV6-5 and J is TRBJ1-5; tentatively, D is TRBD1 (6 bases). The CDR3 consists of 13 residues. Trimming cost V 5 bases and J 5 bases, with 10 bases left between them. Germline V CDR1 and CDR2: MNHEY, SVGAGI. CDR3 amino acids: CASSRGGDQPQHF. The CDR3 DNA follows: TGTGCCAGCAGTAGGGGGGGGGATCAGCCCCAGCATTTT.

The rearrangement links TRBV5-6 to TRBJ2-7, with 7 bases fitting TRBD2. CDR1 and CDR2 (germline): SGHDT, YYEEEE. The CDR3 spans 14 residues. V lost 4 bases to trimming and J lost 0 bases; unmatched junction nucleotides: 4. As DNA, the CDR3 is TGTGCCAGCAGCGGTAGCGGGTACTCCTACGAGCAGTACTTC. This translates into CASSGSGYSYEQYF.

The CDR3 is CASSRQSYEQYF. The CDR3 DNA sequence: TGTGCCAGCAGCCGACAATCCTACGAGCAGTACTTC. The chain recombines TRBV2 with TRBJ2-7; D unresolved. V gave up 6 bases and J gave up 1 base, with 7 bases separating them. The CDR3 runs 12 residues. Germline V gives CDR1 SNHLY, CDR2 FYNNEI.